The clone carrying this T cell receptor gamma chain has more than one count but fewer than ten. This sample is drawn from a study of gamma-delta chains in newborns, infants, children. Study-wide context: Polyclonal expansion of innate γδ T cells after birth follows microbial exposure.

TCRdb fed the reads into CATT to redo clone calling. The sample has several hundred gamma-chain clones, 40% to 60% seen once. This receptor was identified in a child who was a newborn, infant or young child, either healthy, febrile or measles-vaccinated (not recorded which). Sequencing was carried out using blood.

Here the CDR3 reads CALWEGYYKKLF. The DNA for the CDR3 is TGTGCCTTGTGGGAGGGTTATTATAAGAAACTCTTT. The V and J genes are TRGV9 and TRGJ1 or TRGJ2. Since TCRdb gives no J gene, matching the DNA to germline was used here to assign it. The CDR3 consists of 12 residues. From germline, CDR1 is GITISATS and CDR2 ISYDGTV (reference sequence). Unmatched junction bases numbered 1, after V lost 2 bases and J lost 3 bases.